This TCR beta chain comes out of a study of cytomegalovirus exposure and HLA in healthy donors. PCR was performed using 60 Vbeta and 13 Jbeta primers. Sequenced by immunoSEQ multiplex PCR; TCRdb stores in-frame clones only, minus some. The profile shows some 150,000 clones, roughly 80% of them singletons. The CDR3 spans 17 residues. J lost 5 bases, V lost 0 bases, and 12 bases had no gene match. About this clone: The target antigen is unknown.

Findings and limits, study-wide: The likely explanation for a cluster of highly shared sequence variants was sequencing artifact.

This clonotype was obtained from a woman aged 25 to 39 in good health and CMV-seronegative. The sample was PBMCs. J is TRBJ1-1 and V is TRBV23-1; 7 nucleotides match TRBD1. TRBV23-1 carries the ORF label, with uncertain function. The CDR3 bases are TGCGCCAGCAGTCAATCTGACAAACAGGGGAGCAGGACTGAAGCTTTCTTT. Protein: CASSQSDKQGSRTEAFF.